A single sample is the source of the 13 T cell receptor beta chains below, sequenced in a study of T cell repertoires in cytomegalovirus infection. TCRdb reanalysed the reads using MiXCR and keeps one entry per CDR3 protein. The sample holds 500,000 or so distinct CDR3 sequences, approximately 15% seen once. Sequencing was performed on CD8+ T cells from PBMCs. The receptors were sampled from a human donor in good health (CMV status not recorded). Some clones in this sample may be carry-over from other donors' samples.

The chain is built from TRBV28 and TRBJ2-1; 9 bases match TRBD1. Looked up from germline, CDR1 is MDHEN and CDR2 is SYDVKM. Trimming removed 5 bases from V and 9 bases from J; junction bases left unmatched: 5. The CDR3 runs to 13 residues. In nucleotides, the CDR3 is TGTGCCAGCAGTGGACAGGGGAGGACTGAGCAGTTCTTC. Its translation is CASSGQGRTEQFF.

The table lists this clonotype with a few counts. The gene calls are TRBV2 and TRBJ1-6; 7 nucleotides agree with TRBD1. This CDR3 contains 17 residues. Trimming at V came to 2 bases and at J to 7 bases, leaving 11 bases not matched to a gene. Germline assignment: CDR1 SNHLY and CDR2 FYNNEI. CDR3 amino acids: CASSEKGETGVNSPLHF. In DNA form, the CDR3 reads TGTGCCAGCAGTGAAAAGGGGGAAACAGGGGTCAATTCACCCCTCCACTTT.

Worth noting for this clonotype: Compared with germline, one end of the junction differs, possibly owing to a read error. The CDR3: CASRIGEEGNTEAFF. For the CDR3, the DNA is TGTGCCAGTAGGATAGGGGAGGAGGGGAACACTGAAGCTTTCTTT. V is TRBV19 and J is TRBJ1-1, with D possibly being TRBD1 (5 bases). Germline loops: CDR1 LNHDA, CDR2 SQIVND (reference sequence). The CDR3 runs to 15 residues.

In this sample, this clonotype turned up a few times. The chain combines TRBV27 with TRBJ1-1; 7 bases map to TRBD1. Germline V gene lookup returns CDR1 MNHEY and CDR2 SMNVEV (reference sequence). V lost 5 bases, J lost 3 bases, and 6 bases stayed unmatched. The CDR3 length is 14 residues. The CDR3: CASSHRGSHTEAFF. The CDR3 DNA follows: TGTGCCAGCAGTCACAGGGGCTCCCACACTGAAGCTTTCTTT.

This clonotype was picked up a small number of times. This sequence joins TRBV27 and TRBJ1-4; D is possibly TRBD1 (5 bases). The germline gives CDR1 MNHEY, CDR2 SMNVEV (reference sequence). CDR3 length equals 14 residues. Trimming pared 9 bases from V and 8 bases from J, leaving 19 bases between. The CDR3 spells CASSRRRGGEKLFF. CDR3 nucleotide sequence: TGTGCCAGTTCCCGGCGAAGGGGAGGGGAAAAACTGTTTTTT.

This clonotype occurred many times. V is TRBV25-1 and J is TRBJ1-2; tentative D call: TRBD1 (5 bases). Deletions cut 8 bases from V and 4 bases from J, with 8 bases between. Germline-derived CDR1 and CDR2 are MGHDK and SYGVNS. The CDR3 contains 11 residues. The CDR3 DNA is TGTGCCAGCGGGGCCTCCTATGGCTACACCTTC. Its protein product is CASGASYGYTF.

Written as DNA, the CDR3 is TGTGCCAGCAGCTTAGGGAGCCAGACGCTAGGCTACACCTTC. It encodes CASSLGSQTLGYTF. The chain uses TRBV11-2 and TRBJ1-2; D gene unclear. Trimming left V 1 base short and J 8 bases short, with 14 bases between. Germline V gene sequence: CDR1 SGHAT, CDR2 FQNNGV. The CDR3 runs to 14 residues.

The table lists this clonotype with many counts. This chain uses TRBV14 with TRBJ2-7; 13 bases line up with TRBD2. Unmatched junction bases numbered 2, after V lost 6 bases and J lost 0 bases. This CDR3 has 15 amino acids. Germline loops: CDR1 SGHDN, CDR2 FVKESK. The DNA of the CDR3 is TGTGCCAGCAGGCGGACTAGCGGGAGCTCCTACGAGCAGTACTTC. This gives the protein CASRRTSGSSYEQYF.

This clonotype was recorded at least ten times. The chain joins TRBV27 to TRBJ2-1; D is perhaps TRBD1 (6 bases). The CDR3 consists of 13 residues. Germline CDR1 and CDR2: MNHEY and SMNVEV (reference sequence). The V end was cut by 6 bases, the J end by 4 bases, with 10 bases between. CDR3 residues: CASSLRGYNEQFF. The CDR3 coding sequence is TGTGCCAGCAGCCTAAGGGGGTACAATGAGCAGTTCTTC.

The V gene is TRBV20-1, the J gene TRBJ2-1; 15 bases are a match to TRBD2. Germline V gene lookup returns CDR1 DFQATT and CDR2 SNEGSKA (reference sequence). The CDR3 extends over 16 amino acids. Trimming cost V 5 bases and J 3 bases; bases outside gene matches: 5. The CDR3 DNA reads as TGCAGTGCTGGACTAGCGGGAGGGTATTTCTACAATGAGCAGTTCTTC. It codes for CSAGLAGGYFYNEQFF.

This clonotype was counted at least ten times. This chain joins TRBV11-2 and TRBJ1-1, with unresolved D. The length of the CDR3 is 13 residues. Germline assignment: CDR1 SGHAT and CDR2 FQNNGV. The V end lost 2 bases, the J end lost 7 bases, and 11 bases lay between the germline ends. DNA of the CDR3: TGTGCCAGCAGCTTATGGGGAGCGCATGAAGCTTTCTTT. Protein: CASSLWGAHEAFF.

This clonotype was found many times. The chain links TRBV10-2 to TRBJ2-1, with D maybe TRBD2 (5 bases). The CDR3 has 12 residues. The V and J ends lost 2 bases and 7 bases respectively, with 6 bases between them. Germline CDR1 is WSHSY and CDR2 is SAAADI. This chain's CDR3 is CASSETGNEQFF. The DNA for the CDR3 is TGCGCCAGCAGTGAGACGGGGAATGAGCAGTTCTTC.

Ten or more counts support this clonotype. The chain joins TRBV28 to TRBJ1-2, with D perhaps TRBD1 (6 bases). The germline V and J ends were trimmed by 7 bases and 2 bases, with 23 bases remaining between them. The length of the CDR3 is 17 residues. The V gene's germline CDR1 is MDHEN and CDR2 SYDVKM. The CDR3: CASNFFLTGGGNYGYTF. The DNA for the CDR3 is TGTGCCAGCAATTTTTTCCTAACAGGAGGGGGGAACTATGGCTACACCTTC.